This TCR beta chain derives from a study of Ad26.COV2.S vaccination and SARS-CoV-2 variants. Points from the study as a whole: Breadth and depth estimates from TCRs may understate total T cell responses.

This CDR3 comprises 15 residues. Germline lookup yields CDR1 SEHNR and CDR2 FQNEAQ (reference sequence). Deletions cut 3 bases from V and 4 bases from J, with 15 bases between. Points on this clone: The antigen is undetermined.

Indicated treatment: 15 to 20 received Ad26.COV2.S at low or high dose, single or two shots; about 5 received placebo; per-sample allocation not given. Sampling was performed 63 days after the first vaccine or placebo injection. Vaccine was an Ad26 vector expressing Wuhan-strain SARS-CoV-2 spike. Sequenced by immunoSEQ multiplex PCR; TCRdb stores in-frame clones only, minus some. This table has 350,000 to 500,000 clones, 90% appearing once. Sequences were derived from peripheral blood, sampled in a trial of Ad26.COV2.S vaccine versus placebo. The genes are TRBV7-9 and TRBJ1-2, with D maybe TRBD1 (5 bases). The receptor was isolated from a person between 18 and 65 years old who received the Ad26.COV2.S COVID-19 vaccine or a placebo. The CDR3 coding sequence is TGTGCCAGCAGCTTTTACGGGACGGAAACCTATGGCTACACCTTC. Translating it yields CASSFYGTETYGYTF. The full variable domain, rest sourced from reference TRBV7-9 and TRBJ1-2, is DTGVSQNPRHKITKRGQNVTFRCDPISEHNRLYWYRQTLGQGPEFLTYFQNEAQLEKSRLLSDRFSAERPKGSFSTLEIQRTEQGDSAMYLCASSFYGTETYGYTFGSGTRLTVV.